This entry concerns a single T cell receptor (beta chain). What it binds is unknown. These data come from a study of neurological immune-mediated disorders. Libraries used 2 million unsorted PBMCs kept frozen in RNAlater. V lost 4 bases to trimming and J lost 5 bases; unmatched junction nucleotides: 5. Per germline, CDR1 DFQATT and CDR2 SNEGSKA (reference sequence). CDR3 length: 14 amino acids. Regarding the study as a whole: Across subjects, expanded clones had no CDR3 amino acid sequences in common, pointing to private repertoires in all groups.

As for the cDNA, it was generated by 5'RACE with 10-nucleotide random UMIs. MiXCR, run by TCRdb on the 5' RACE reads, gives a single entry per CDR3 protein. The sample has more than 13,000 distinct CDR3 sequences; less than 11% are singletons. The sample comprised PBMCs. The J gene is TRBJ2-1, the V gene TRBV20-1; 10 nucleotides align to TRBD2. This TCR was recovered from a woman in her 40s in good health. The CDR3: CSAIRTSGDNEQFF. The DNA for the CDR3 is TGCAGTGCTATACGGACTAGCGGTGACAATGAGCAGTTCTTC.